The present entry profiles one T cell receptor beta chain with its context. It was cDNA, reverse transcribed from extracted RNA, that served as the sequencing template. Sequencing used immunoSEQ multiplex PCR; TCRdb keeps in-frame clones, though not all of them. The sample holds 250,000 or so clones; around two thirds are singletons and the top ten take 0.95% to 1.5%. Germline values: CDR1 GTSNPN, CDR2 SVGIG (reference sequence). Trimming shortened V by 2 bases and J by 0 bases, and 11 bases separated the two germline ends. The CDR3 spans 15 residues. The data are from a study of CD8+ T cells in alopecia areata.

V usage is TRBV30 and J usage is TRBJ1-5; D might be TRBD1 (6 bases). This clonotype was sampled from a human donor with alopecia areata. Sample: CD4+ T cells sorted from blood, taken at week 0. This chain's CDR3 is CAWSPQGYSNQPQHF. The CDR3 DNA sequence: TGTGCCTGGAGTCCACAGGGCTATAGCAATCAGCCCCAGCATTTT.